Below, one TCR beta chain is given with its context. The sample is drawn from a study of OX40 agonist ivuxolimab in advanced cancers. The repertoire was sequenced with immunoSEQ multiplex PCR; TCRdb's copy has only in-frame clones and lacks some. The table has 12,000 to 15,000 clones, about 90% seen once; the top ten hold roughly a quarter. This sample comprised CD4+ or CD8+ T cells sorted from blood, obtained in a trial of the OX40 agonist ivuxolimab. This clonotype was sampled from an adult with an advanced solid tumor such as melanoma, head and neck, liver or kidney cancer.

CDR3 in amino acids: CASSIGSVGYTF. The CDR3 coding sequence is TGTGCCAGTAGTATAGGGTCGGTTGGCTACACCTTC. The gene calls are TRBV19 and TRBJ1-2; unclear D gene. The V gene lost 1 base and the J gene lost 7 bases, with 7 bases spanning the gap. Looked up from germline, CDR1 is LNHDA and CDR2 is SQIVND (reference sequence). This CDR3 has 12 amino acids.